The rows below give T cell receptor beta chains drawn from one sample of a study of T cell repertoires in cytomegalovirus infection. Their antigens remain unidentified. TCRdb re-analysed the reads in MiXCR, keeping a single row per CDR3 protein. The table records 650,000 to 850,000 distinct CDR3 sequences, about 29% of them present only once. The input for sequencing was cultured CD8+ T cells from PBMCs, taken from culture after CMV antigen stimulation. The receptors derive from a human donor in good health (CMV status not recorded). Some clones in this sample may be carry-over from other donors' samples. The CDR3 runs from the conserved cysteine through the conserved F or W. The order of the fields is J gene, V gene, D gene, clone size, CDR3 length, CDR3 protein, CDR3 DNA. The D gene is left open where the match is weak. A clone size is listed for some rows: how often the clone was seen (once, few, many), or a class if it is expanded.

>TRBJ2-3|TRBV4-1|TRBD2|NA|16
CASSHAGTSGGDTQYF
TGCGCCAGCAGCCATGCCGGGACTAGCGGGGGCGATACGCAGTATTTT
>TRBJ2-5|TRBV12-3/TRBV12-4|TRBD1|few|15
CASRPSRQGAETQYF
TGTGCCAGCAGACCGAGTCGACAGGGGGCAGAGACCCAGTACTTC
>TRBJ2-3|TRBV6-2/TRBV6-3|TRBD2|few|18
CASSSRDLAGGPADTQYF
TGTGCCAGCAGCAGCCGTGATCTAGCGGGGGGCCCCGCAGATACGCAGTATTTT
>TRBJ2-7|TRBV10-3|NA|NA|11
CAISVTGSQYF
TGTGCCATCAGTGTCACGGGTTCTCAGTACTTC
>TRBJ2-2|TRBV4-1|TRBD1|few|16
CASSQPTGQDTGELFF
TGCGCCAGCAGCCAACCTACCGGACAGGACACCGGGGAGCTGTTTTTT
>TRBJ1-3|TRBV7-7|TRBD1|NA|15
CASSIGTGGRNTIYF
TGTGCTAGCAGCATTGGGACAGGGGGCAGGAACACCATATATTTT
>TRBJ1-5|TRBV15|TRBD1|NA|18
CATSRGSFGTGANQPQHF
TGTGCCACCAGCAGAGGATCGTTCGGGACAGGGGCTAATCAGCCCCAGCATTTT
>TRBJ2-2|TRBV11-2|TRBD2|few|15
CASSFSSGKTGELFF
TGTGCCAGCAGCTTCTCTAGCGGGAAGACCGGGGAGCTGTTTTTT
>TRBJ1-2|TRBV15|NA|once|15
CATSRDLGNFYGYTF
TGTGCCACCAGCAGAGATTTGGGAAATTTTTATGGCTACACCTTC
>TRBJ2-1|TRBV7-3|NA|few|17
CASSPLGGPSSYNEQFF
TGTGCCAGCAGCCCTCTCGGGGGACCCAGCTCCTACAATGAGCAGTTCTTC
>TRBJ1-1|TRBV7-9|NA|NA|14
CASSTEIGTKGAFF
TGTGCCAGCAGCACCGAAATTGGGACGAAGGGAGCTTTCTTT
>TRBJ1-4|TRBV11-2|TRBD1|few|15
CASSPDRRGNEKLFF
TGTGCCAGCAGCCCGGACAGGCGGGGGAATGAAAAACTGTTTTTT
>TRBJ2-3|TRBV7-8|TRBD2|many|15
CASSLTRGGPDTQYF
TGTGCCAGCAGCTTAACGCGGGGGGGACCCGATACGCAGTATTTT
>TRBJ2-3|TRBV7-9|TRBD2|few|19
CASSPPVEGLDLSTDTQYF
TGTGCCAGCAGCCCGCCGGTGGAGGGACTAGACCTTAGCACAGATACGCAGTATTTT
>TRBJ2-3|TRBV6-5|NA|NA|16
CASSYSLQRAWDTQYF
TGTGCCAGCAGTTACTCCCTACAGCGGGCTTGGGATACGCAGTATTTT
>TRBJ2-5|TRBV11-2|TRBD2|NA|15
CASSFLAGLQETQYF
TGTGCCAGCAGTTTTCTAGCGGGGCTCCAAGAGACCCAGTACTTC
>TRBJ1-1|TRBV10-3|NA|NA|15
CAISGHTGPNTEAFF
TGTGCCATCAGTGGGCACACAGGACCGAACACTGAAGCTTTCTTT
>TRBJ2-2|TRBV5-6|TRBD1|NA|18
CASSLTGVGPLLAGELFF
TGTGCCAGCAGCTTGACAGGGGTCGGCCCCCTCTTGGCCGGGGAGCTGTTTTTT
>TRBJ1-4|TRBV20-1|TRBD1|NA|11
CSARGRQGLFF
TGCAGTGCTAGAGGTCGACAGGGATTGTTTTTT
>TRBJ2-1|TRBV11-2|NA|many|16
CASSTPYGTHYNEQFF
TGTGCCAGCAGCACGCCATACGGGACACACTACAATGAGCAGTTCTTC
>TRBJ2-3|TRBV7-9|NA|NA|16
CASPDLAETSTDTQYF
TGTGCCAGCCCAGATTTAGCGGAGACTAGCACAGATACGCAGTATTTT
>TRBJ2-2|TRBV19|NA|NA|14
CASNPPLKTGELFF
TGTGCCAGTAACCCTCCCCTTAAAACCGGGGAGCTGTTTTTT
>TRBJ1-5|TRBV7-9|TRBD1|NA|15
CASSPGTGLGQPQHF
TGTGCCAGCAGCCCCGGGACAGGGCTTGGTCAGCCCCAGCATTTT
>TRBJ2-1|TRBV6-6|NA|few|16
CASSYSSTGRSNEQFF
TGTGCCAGCAGTTACTCGAGTACAGGGCGAAGCAATGAGCAGTTCTTC
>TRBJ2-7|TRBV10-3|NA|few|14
CAISGSRQPYEQYF
TGTGCCATCAGTGGAAGTAGACAGCCTTACGAGCAGTACTTC
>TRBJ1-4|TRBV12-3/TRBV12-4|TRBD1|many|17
CASSSWRQGLTNEKLFF
TGTGCCAGCAGTTCATGGAGACAGGGATTAACTAATGAAAAACTGTTTTTT
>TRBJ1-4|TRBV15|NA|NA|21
CATSRQGMDATFGATNEKLFF
TGTGCCACCAGCCGCCAGGGGATGGACGCCACCTTCGGTGCAACTAATGAAAAACTGTTTTTT
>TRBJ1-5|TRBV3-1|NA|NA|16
CASSQGGTGPNQPQHF
TGTGCCAGCAGCCAAGGGGGAACGGGTCCCAATCAGCCCCAGCATTTT
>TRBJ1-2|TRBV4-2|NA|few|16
CASSQEGRPLNYGYTF
TGTGCCAGCAGCCAAGAGGGGCGGCCCCTTAACTATGGCTACACCTTC
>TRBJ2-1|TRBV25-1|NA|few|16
CASSEYGGRQNNEQFF
TGTGCCAGCAGTGAATATGGGGGCCGACAGAACAATGAGCAGTTCTTC
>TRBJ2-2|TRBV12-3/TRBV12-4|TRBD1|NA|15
CASSSSGQITGELFF
TGTGCCAGCAGCTCATCGGGACAGATCACCGGGGAGCTGTTTTTT
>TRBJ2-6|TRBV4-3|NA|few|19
CASSQDGSHEYSGANVLTF
TGCGCCAGCAGCCAAGATGGCTCCCACGAATATTCTGGGGCCAACGTCCTGACTTTC
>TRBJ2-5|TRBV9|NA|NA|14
CAGSVATGWETQYF
TGTGCCGGCAGCGTAGCGACGGGGTGGGAGACCCAGTACTTC